The 27 T cell receptor beta chains below all came from one sample that was sequenced in a study of cytomegalovirus exposure and HLA in healthy donors. Both 60 Vbeta primers and 13 Jbeta primers went into the PCR. Libraries were prepared by immunoSEQ multiplex PCR; TCRdb keeps only in-frame clonotypes and omits some of them. This table holds some 220,000 clones, 80% to 90% found once. The sample comprised PBMCs. The receptors originated from a woman aged 18 to 35 in good health and CMV-seronegative.

The chain employs TRBV5-1 and TRBJ2-3, with D perhaps TRBD1 (6 bases). Germline V gives CDR1 SGHRS, CDR2 YFSETQ. This CDR3 is 15 amino acids long. V shed 7 bases and J shed 1 base, with 16 bases lying between them. CDR3 in DNA: TGCGCCAGCCGCCCCCAGGGGTCTGGCACAGATACGCAGTATTTT. Protein product: CASRPQGSGTDTQYF.

This chain connects TRBV15 to TRBJ2-1; TRBD2 aligns across 11 bases. The CDR3 has 16 residues. V was clipped by 1 base and J by 4 bases; unmatched bases: 3. Germline lookup yields CDR1 LNHNV and CDR2 YYDKDF (reference sequence). Written as DNA, the CDR3 is TGTGCCACCAGCAGAGGGACTAGCGGGCCATACAATGAGCAGTTCTTC. Translating it yields CATSRGTSGPYNEQFF.

V is TRBV11-3 and J is TRBJ2-7; 7 positions match TRBD1. The germline V gene encodes CDR1 SGHNT and CDR2 YENEEA. V was pared by 1 base and J by 4 bases, with 7 bases of the junction left unmatched. The CDR3 is made up of 15 amino acids. CDR3 protein: CASSLVLTGIYEQYF. The CDR3 DNA is TGTGCCAGCAGCTTAGTTTTGACAGGGATATACGAGCAGTACTTC.

The CDR3 sequence is CASSLVAGGHTYNEQFF. In DNA, the CDR3 is TGTGCCAGCAGCTTAGTAGCGGGGGGCCACACCTACAATGAGCAGTTCTTC. The chain recombines TRBV11-3 with TRBJ2-1; 10 bases align to TRBD2. The CDR3 totals 17 residues. V was clipped by 1 base and J by 2 bases; unmatched bases: 5. Germline V lookup: CDR1 SGHNT, CDR2 YENEEA.

The gene calls are TRBV6-5 and TRBJ1-4, with a tentative D call TRBD1 (5 bases). V shed 2 bases and J shed 5 bases, with 12 bases lying between them. The CDR3 spans 15 residues. From germline, CDR1 is MNHEY and CDR2 SVGAGI. The CDR3: CASSYGGVGNEKLFF. The CDR3 coding sequence is TGTGCCAGCAGTTACGGAGGGGTCGGAAATGAAAAACTGTTTTTT.

The chain uses TRBV6-4 and TRBJ2-1; 11 bases are shared with TRBD2. The junction had 17 bases not matched to a gene; V was cut back by 6 bases and J by 7 bases. Germline V gene lookup returns CDR1 MRHNA and CDR2 SNTAGT. This CDR3 region has 18 residues. CDR3 DNA: TGTGCCAGCAGGGGGAGGTCTCTAGCGGGGGGATGGCAAAATGAGCAGTTCTTC. This sequence encodes CASRGRSLAGGWQNEQFF.

The V and J genes are TRBV2 and TRBJ2-1; TRBD1 agrees at 8 bases. This CDR3 has 15 residues. The trim removed 8 bases at V and 4 bases at J, leaving 10 bases unmatched. Germline CDR1 and CDR2: SNHLY and FYNNEI. CDR3 protein: CASEGGQGSYNEQFF. CDR3 nucleotides: TGTGCCAGCGAAGGTGGACAGGGATCTTACAATGAGCAGTTCTTC.

V and J are TRBV10-3 and TRBJ2-1; D not certain. The CDR3 extends over 16 amino acids. CDR1 and CDR2 from the germline V gene are ENHRY and SYGVKD. Trimming stripped 0 bases from V and 0 bases from J, with 9 bases between. The CDR3 DNA follows: TGTGCCATCAGTGAGTCTACTTGGAGCTCCTACAATGAGCAGTTCTTC. The encoded protein is CAISESTWSSYNEQFF.

In DNA, the CDR3 is TGCGCCAGCAGCCAGTTAGCGGGGGGTCTAATCTACGAGCAGTACTTC. It translates to CASSQLAGGLIYEQYF. V is TRBV4-3 and J is TRBJ2-7, with 10 bases fitting TRBD2. The J segment lost 3 bases and the V segment lost 3 bases, leaving 8 bases of the junction unmatched. This CDR3 has 16 residues. Germline-derived CDR1 and CDR2 are LGHNA and YSLEER.

This chain joins TRBV7-2 and TRBJ1-1; D not resolved. V was trimmed by 1 base and J by 9 bases, leaving 12 bases between them. This CDR3 is built from 13 residues. CDR1 and CDR2 from the germline V gene are SGHTA and FQGNSA. This chain's CDR3 is CASSLVQAGKAFF. For the CDR3, the DNA is TGTGCCAGCAGCTTAGTTCAGGCGGGGAAAGCTTTCTTT.

This chain connects TRBV5-1 to TRBJ2-5; 7 bases align to TRBD2. This CDR3 is 13 amino acids long. J was trimmed by 4 bases and V by 6 bases; bases with no gene match: 6. Looked up from germline, CDR1 is SGHRS and CDR2 is YFSETQ. The CDR3 region has the DNA TGCGCCAGCACCTCGGGGGAGGGAGAGACCCAGTACTTC. It translates to CASTSGEGETQYF. Supplemented by reference TRBV5-1 and TRBJ2-5, the full variable domain reads KAGVTQTPRYLIKTRGQQVTLSCSPISGHRSVSWYQQTPGQGLQFLFEYFSETQRNKGNFPGRFSGRQFSNSRSEMNVSTLELGDSALYLCASTSGEGETQYFGPGTRLLVL.

The CDR3 DNA reads TGTGCCAGCAGTTTATATCGGACTAGCGGGGAGAGAGGGTACTTC. Its protein product is CASSLYRTSGERGYF. The chain is built from TRBV7-6 and TRBJ2-5, with 12 bases identical to TRBD2. CDR1 is SGHVS and CDR2 is FNYEAQ in the germline V gene. This CDR3 comprises 15 residues. V was clipped by 6 bases and J by 13 bases; unmatched bases: 15.

This clone was observed a single time. This chain uses TRBV6-1 with TRBJ2-5; D is unclear. The CDR3 is made up of 13 amino acids. V was pared by 6 bases and J by 1 base, with 9 bases between. Germline lookup yields CDR1 MNHNS and CDR2 SASEGT. CDR3 amino acids: CASRRTPQETQYF. DNA of the CDR3: TGTGCCAGCAGGCGTACTCCCCAAGAGACCCAGTACTTC.

In DNA, the CDR3 is TGTGCCAGCACCCCAGTTTATAGCAATCAGCCCCAGCATTTT. Its protein is CASTPVYSNQPQHF. The chain recombines TRBV7-2 with TRBJ1-5; no clear D. V was pared by 7 bases and J by 0 bases, with 10 bases between. CDR1 and CDR2 (germline): SGHTA, FQGNSA. This CDR3 is 14 amino acids long.

The chain uses TRBV7-9 and TRBJ2-3, with D uncertain. The germline CDR1 and CDR2 sequences are SEHNR and FQNEAQ (reference sequence). CDR3 length: 12 amino acids. V was clipped by 3 bases and J by 5 bases, with 6 bases between them. CDR3 amino acids: CASSFDRDTQYF. The DNA of the CDR3 is TGTGCCAGCAGCTTTGATAGAGATACGCAGTATTTT.

The chain links TRBV7-2 to TRBJ2-5, with 14 bases fitting TRBD2. Germline assignment: CDR1 SGHTA and CDR2 FQGNSA. The J segment lost 6 bases and the V segment lost 5 bases, leaving 14 bases of the junction unmatched. The CDR3 is 18 amino acids. CDR3 in DNA: TGTGCCAGCAGCCTACAGGGACTAGCGGGGGATCGTGGAAAGACCCAGTACTTC. Translating gives CASSLQGLAGDRGKTQYF.

V gene TRBV6-5 combines with J gene TRBJ2-3; D gene unclear. The CDR3 spans 14 residues. Germline CDR1 and CDR2: MNHEY and SVGAGI. The V end was cut by 6 bases, the J end by 2 bases, with 12 bases between. The CDR3 sequence is CASSRVAATDTQYF. Here the CDR3 DNA reads TGTGCCAGCAGCCGAGTTGCGGCCACAGATACGCAGTATTTT.

Only a few counts were recorded for this clone. This rearrangement joins TRBV11-2 to TRBJ2-6, with 10 bases aligning to TRBD1. This CDR3 has 17 amino acids. Trimming took 3 bases from V and 2 from J; bases not matched to a gene: 4. The germline V gene encodes CDR1 SGHAT and CDR2 FQNNGV. CDR3 DNA sequence: TGTGCCAGCAGCTTTCGGGGGACAGGGGCTGGGGCCAACGTCCTGACTTTC. Translating gives CASSFRGTGAGANVLTF.

In regard to this clone: Additional DNA sequences in this sample encode the identical CDR3. The gene calls are TRBV9 and TRBJ2-2; no clear D gene. CDR3 length: 14 residues. Trimming removed 0 bases at V and 2 bases at J, with 5 bases between. Looked up from germline, CDR1 is SGDLS and CDR2 is YYNGEE. The CDR3 sequence is CASSVGGNTGELFF. CDR3 nucleotides: TGTGCCAGCAGCGTAGGAGGAAACACCGGGGAGCTGTTTTTT.

The chain employs TRBV6-1 and TRBJ2-1; D call uncertain. Germline CDR1 reads MNHNS; CDR2 reads SASEGT. The CDR3 contains 10 residues. V was trimmed by 7 bases and J by 6 bases, leaving 4 bases between them. CDR3 region: CASIGNEQFF. The CDR3 DNA sequence: TGTGCCAGCATCGGCAATGAGCAGTTCTTC.

The chain couples TRBV4-2 to TRBJ2-1; a weak D match, TRBD2 (5 bases). V dropped 1 base and J dropped 10 bases, with 14 bases sitting between them. The CDR3 totals 14 residues. In germline, CDR1 is LGHNA, CDR2 YNFKEQ. This chain's CDR3 is CASSQVRASSEQFF. The CDR3 coding sequence is TGTGCCAGCAGCCAAGTACGGGCTAGCTCAGAGCAGTTCTTC.

The chain employs TRBV5-3 and TRBJ2-4; 12 bases are shared with TRBD2. TRBV5-3 is given ORF status, its function remaining uncertain. The V and J ends lost 1 base and 5 bases, in that order; junction bases with no gene match: 4. This CDR3 is built from 16 residues. The CDR3 spells CARSLMPSGGENIQYF. Written as DNA, the CDR3 is TGTGCCAGAAGCTTGATGCCTAGCGGGGGGGAAAACATTCAGTACTTC.

In its sample, this clone was seen once. The chain employs TRBV7-9 and TRBJ2-7, with 8 positions matching TRBD1. The CDR3 covers 19 residues. V dropped 0 bases and J dropped 0; count of bases not matched to a gene: 13. Germline CDR1 SEHNR, CDR2 FQNEAQ (reference sequence). Here the CDR3 reads CASSLAFQGTGGISYEQYF. In DNA, the CDR3 is TGTGCCAGCAGCTTAGCGTTTCAGGGTACAGGGGGAATCTCCTACGAGCAGTACTTC.

The rearrangement uses TRBV30 and TRBJ1-2, with a weak D call TRBD1 (5 bases). Germline V gene data show CDR1 as GTSNPN and CDR2 as SVGIG (reference sequence). V lost 0 bases and J 6 bases, leaving 11 bases between the germline ends. The CDR3 extends over 13 amino acids. The CDR3 sequence is CAWSVGGVDGYTF. The DNA for the CDR3 is TGTGCCTGGAGTGTCGGAGGGGTTGATGGCTACACCTTC.

This chain links TRBV19 with TRBJ1-5; 9 bases match TRBD1. Trimming at V came to 5 bases and at J to 6 bases, leaving 8 bases not matched to a gene. This CDR3 comprises 15 residues. CDR1 and CDR2 from the germline V gene are LNHDA and SQIVND (reference sequence). CDR3 sequence reads: CASSGDRAGIQPQHF. As DNA, the CDR3 is TGTGCCAGTAGTGGGGACAGGGCGGGGATTCAGCCCCAGCATTTT.

The V gene is TRBV27, the J gene TRBJ1-1; possible D gene TRBD1, 5 bases. CDR3 size: 19 residues. The V end lost 0 bases, the J end lost 1 base, and 21 bases lay between the germline ends. The germline gives CDR1 MNHEY, CDR2 SMNVEV (reference sequence). CDR3 amino acids: CASSLSPGQGLYQNTEAFF. The CDR3 coding sequence is TGTGCCAGCAGTTTATCCCCCGGCCAGGGCTTGTACCAGAACACTGAAGCTTTCTTT.

The V gene is TRBV5-1, the J gene TRBJ2-3, with 15 bases that match TRBD2. V trimming: 5 bases; J trimming: 3 bases; junction bases outside the gene matches: 7. This CDR3 comprises 17 residues. The V gene's germline CDR1 is SGHRS and CDR2 YFSETQ. This CDR3 is CASRSGLAGGRTDTQYF. In DNA, the CDR3 is TGCGCCAGCAGGTCGGGACTAGCGGGAGGAAGGACAGATACGCAGTATTTT.